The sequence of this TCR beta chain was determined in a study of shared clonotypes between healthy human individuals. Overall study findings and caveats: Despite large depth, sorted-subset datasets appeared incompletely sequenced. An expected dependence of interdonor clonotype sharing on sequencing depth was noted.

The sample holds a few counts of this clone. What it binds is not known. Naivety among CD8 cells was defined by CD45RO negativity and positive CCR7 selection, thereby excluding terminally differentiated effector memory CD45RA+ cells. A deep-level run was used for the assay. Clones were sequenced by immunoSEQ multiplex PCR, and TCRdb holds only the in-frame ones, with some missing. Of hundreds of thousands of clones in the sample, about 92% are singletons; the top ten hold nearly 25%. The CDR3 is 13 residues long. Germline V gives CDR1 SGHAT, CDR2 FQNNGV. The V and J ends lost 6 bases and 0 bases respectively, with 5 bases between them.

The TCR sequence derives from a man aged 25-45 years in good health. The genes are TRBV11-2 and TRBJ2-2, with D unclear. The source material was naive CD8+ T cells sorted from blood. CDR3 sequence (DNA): TGTGCCAGCAGATCTCCGAACACCGGGGAGCTGTTTTTT. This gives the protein CASRSPNTGELFF.